Considering frequency, the clone carrying this TCR beta chain is medium-sized. What it binds is not known. TRB amplification used around 0.25 ug of peripheral blood genomic DNA. Germline CDR1 is SGHKS and CDR2 is YYEKEE (reference sequence). The CDR3 is 16 amino acids. This sample was taken from a study of T cell clusters in autoimmune cytopenias. TRB was amplified by touch-down multiplex PCR, primer pools A and B combined. After re-calling the multiplex PCR reads, TCRdb lists one entry per CDR3 protein, DNA absent. This sample lists about 5,500 distinct CDR3 sequences; its ten largest clones have about 7%. General study results and limits: Clustering suggested that physiological T cell clusters were missing in primary autoimmune cytopenia patients. The T cell clusters were defined only in silico, without experimental functional validation.

The same sample was also used in a study of T cell repertoires in aging, cancer and after chemotherapy. That study adds: Across the chemotherapy interval, each cancer cohort showed higher median generation probability, suggesting thymic rebound.

The clonotype comes from a human donor in good health. Sequenced input: peripheral blood. This rearrangement joins TRBV5-5 to TRBJ2-3; the TCRdb call, TRBD2, lacks DNA for checking. The CDR3 reads CASSLGAGLHTDTQYF.